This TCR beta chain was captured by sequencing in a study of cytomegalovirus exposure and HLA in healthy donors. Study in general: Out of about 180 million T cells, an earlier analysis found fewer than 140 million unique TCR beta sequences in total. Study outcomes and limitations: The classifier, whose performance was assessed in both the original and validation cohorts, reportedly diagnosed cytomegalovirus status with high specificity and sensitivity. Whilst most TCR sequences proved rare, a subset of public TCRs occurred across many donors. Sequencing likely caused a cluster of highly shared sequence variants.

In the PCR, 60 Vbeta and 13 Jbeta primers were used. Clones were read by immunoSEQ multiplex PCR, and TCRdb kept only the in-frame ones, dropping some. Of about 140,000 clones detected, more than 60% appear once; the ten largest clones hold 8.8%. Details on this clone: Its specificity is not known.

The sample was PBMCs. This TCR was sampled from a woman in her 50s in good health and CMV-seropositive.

CDR3 in amino acids: CASSQDGYTYNEQFF. As DNA, the CDR3 is TGTGCCAGCAGCCAAGACGGGTACACCTACAATGAGCAGTTCTTC. J is TRBJ2-1 and V is TRBV14; D is uncertain. Trimming took off 0 bases at V and 2 bases at J, with 8 bases between the two ends. Germline CDR1 reads SGHDN; CDR2 reads FVKESK. The CDR3 runs to 15 residues. The entire variable domain, with the rest obtained from reference TRBV14 and TRBJ2-1, is as follows: EAGVTQFPSHSVIEKGQTVTLRCDPISGHDNLYWYRRVMGKEIKFLLHFVKESKQDESGMPNNRFLAERTGGTYSTLKVQPAELEDSGVYFCASSQDGYTYNEQFFGPGTRLTVL.